The 29 T cell receptor beta chains below all came from one sample that was sequenced in a study of Tregs in tolerant kidney transplant recipients. Related graft donors supplied nonmyeloablative bone marrow transplants, and mixed chimerism was transient. Clones were sequenced by immunoSEQ multiplex PCR, and TCRdb holds only the in-frame ones, with some missing. Its listing shows about 23,000 clones. Sequenced material: CD4+ T cells from blood (PBMCs), taken 6 months after the transplant. These receptors all stem from a human patient who received a combined kidney and bone marrow transplant. Some of these T cells may belong to the graft donor.

To note about this clone: The missing CDR3 end, 3 residues past where the read stops, is filled in from the germline J gene. This rearrangement joins TRBV7-2 to TRBJ2-5; perhaps TRBD2 as D (5 bases). The germline CDR1 and CDR2 sequences are SGHTA and FQGNSA. Trimming left V 7 bases short and J 0 bases short, with 9 bases between. CDR3 length: 13 residues. The CDR3 bases that were read are TGTGCCAGCAAAGCGGAGTACCAAGAGACC. Amino acid sequence: CASKAEYQET. The entire CDR3 protein reads CASKAEYQETQYF.

For this clone: The read ends 3 residues shy of where the CDR3 ends; the end is completed using the germline J gene. The gene calls are TRBV10-3 and TRBJ2-7; D is ambiguous. Germline CDR1 reads ENHRY; CDR2 reads SYGVKD. This CDR3 spans 12 amino acids. V was shortened by 6 bases and J by 0 bases, with 6 bases between the two germline ends. The CDR3 bases that were read are TGTGCCATCAGCGCTAACTCCTACGAG. This sequence encodes CAISANSYE. The whole CDR3 sequence is CAISANSYEQYF.

With regard to this clone: Sequencing ends 3 residues short of the CDR3 end; the germline J gene provides the rest. This chain connects TRBV7-2 to TRBJ2-1; 11 bases are shared with TRBD2. Germline V lookup: CDR1 SGHTA, CDR2 FQGNSA. The CDR3 consists of 15 residues. Unmatched junction bases numbered 8, after V lost 5 bases and J lost 8 bases. The part of the CDR3 DNA that was read is TGTGCCAGCAGCCCCACTAGCGGGAGAGGGGATGAG. Its translation: CASSPTSGRGDE. The CDR3 in full is CASSPTSGRGDEQFF.

Details on this clone: The CDR3 end lies 3 residues beyond the end of the read and is filled in from the germline J gene. The chain combines TRBV18 with TRBJ1-5; 8 bases align to TRBD1. Germline lookup yields CDR1 KGHSH and CDR2 LQKENI. The CDR3 is 14 amino acids. Losses at the gene ends were 3 bases for V and 2 bases for J; bases not matched to a gene: 0. The CDR3 spells CASSPGQGNQPQHF. CDR3 bases read: TGTGCCAGCTCACCGGGACAGGGCAATCAGCCC.

Remarks on this clone: From the germline J gene comes the end of the CDR3, since the read stops 3 residues before it. The sample contains more than one DNA sequence encoding this CDR3. The chain joins TRBV7-2 to TRBJ2-3; 7 bases agree with TRBD2. Unmatched junction bases numbered 5, after V lost 1 base and J lost 7 bases. CDR1 is SGHTA, CDR2 FQGNSA, per germline. This CDR3 is built from 14 residues. The chain's CDR3 is CASSLGGSGNTQYF. The DNA read from the CDR3 is TGTGCCAGCAGCTTAGGGGGGAGCGGGAATACG.

As to this clone: The missing CDR3 end, 3 residues past where the read stops, is filled in from the germline J gene. The chain combines TRBV18 with TRBJ1-3; 7 bases map to TRBD1. The CDR3 contains 15 residues. The V gene end was trimmed by 4 bases and the J gene end by 0 bases; junction bases not matched to a gene: 3. CDR1 is KGHSH and CDR2 is LQKENI in the germline V gene. The covered CDR3 bases are TGTGCCAGCTCACTCCGGGACAGCTCTGGAAACACC. Amino acid sequence: CASSLRDSSGNT. The entire CDR3 sequence reads CASSLRDSSGNTIYF.

On this clone: The observed sequence ends 3 residues before the CDR3 terminus, with the missing tail filled in from the germline J gene. The chain recombines TRBV7-6 with TRBJ2-1; TRBD2 agrees at 10 bases. Germline-derived CDR1 and CDR2 are SGHVS and FNYEAQ. The length of the CDR3 is 16 residues. V lost 6 bases and J lost 5; bases outside the gene matches: 10. The sequenced part of the CDR3 DNA is TGTGCCAGCAGACGTTCACTAGCGGGATATGACAATGAG. Protein product: CASRRSLAGYDNE. In full, the CDR3 reads CASRRSLAGYDNEQFF.

About this clone itself: The read is 3 residues too short to cover the CDR3 end, so that end is filled in from the germline J gene. The chain is built from TRBV2 and TRBJ1-1, with TRBD1 as a possible D gene (6 bases). V was pared by 3 bases and J by 5 bases, with 13 bases between. This CDR3 has 14 residues. Germline CDR1 SNHLY, CDR2 FYNNEI. CDR3 bases read: TGTGCCAGCAGTGAGAGGGGGAAGGGGACTGAA. This sequence encodes CASSERGKGTE. Given in full, the CDR3 is CASSERGKGTEAFF.

Concerning this clone itself: The read is 3 residues too short to cover the CDR3 end, so that end is filled in from the germline J gene. The gene calls are TRBV6-1 and TRBJ1-2; TRBD1 aligns across 7 bases. CDR1 and CDR2 (germline): MNHNS, SASEGT. V was clipped by 6 bases and J by 4 bases; unmatched bases: 11. The CDR3 extends over 15 amino acids. The CDR3 loop reads CASSEIPQGVYGYTF. The CDR3 DNA, read in part, is TGTGCCAGCAGCGAAATCCCGCAGGGGGTCTATGGC.

With regard to this clone: The CDR3 goes on 3 residues after the read ends, and that part is filled in from the germline J gene. The V call is TRBV6-1, the J call TRBJ1-1, with D maybe TRBD1 (5 bases). V was trimmed by 4 bases and J by 7 bases, leaving 16 bases between them. The germline CDR1 and CDR2 sequences are MNHNS and SASEGT. This CDR3 has 14 residues. The DNA read from the CDR3 is TGTGCCAGCAGTGCCTTCCAGGGAGAAGGTGAA. The encoded protein is CASSAFQGEGE. The entire CDR3 protein is CASSAFQGEGEAFF.

About this clone: The CDR3 is cut off 3 residues early in the read; its end comes from the germline J gene. The V gene is TRBV7-9, the J gene TRBJ2-7; weak D call: TRBD2 (6 bases). V shed 0 bases and J shed 6 bases, with 15 bases lying between them. CDR1 SEHNR and CDR2 FQNEAQ come from the germline V gene (reference sequence). The CDR3 is 15 amino acids. The CDR3 is CASSLARGVLGEQYF. The CDR3 DNA, read in part, is TGTGCCAGCAGCTTAGCGCGGGGTGTCCTGGGCGAG.

A word on this clone: The sequenced fragment ends 3 residues before the CDR3 boundary, so the rest is inferred from the germline J gene. The V and J genes are TRBV5-1 and TRBJ2-6, with D uncertain. V gave up 0 bases and J gave up 0 bases, with 16 bases separating them. The CDR3 consists of 19 residues. CDR1 is SGHRS and CDR2 is YFSETQ in the germline V gene. The CDR3 reads CASSLGPARKLSGANVLTF. The sequenced CDR3 bases are TGCGCCAGCAGCTTGGGACCGGCCAGGAAACTCTCTGGGGCCAACGTC.

On this clone: The read ends 3 residues shy of where the CDR3 ends; the end is completed using the germline J gene. The chain links TRBV2 to TRBJ1-4; D remains unclear. The germline V gene has CDR1 SNHLY and CDR2 FYNNEI. CDR3 length equals 14 residues. Trimming pared 4 bases from V and 5 bases from J, leaving 11 bases between. The part of the CDR3 DNA that was read is TGTGCCAGCAGTGCCAGTACAATGAATGAAAAA. It is translated as CASSASTMNEK. In full, the CDR3 reads CASSASTMNEKLFF.

The CDR3 sequence is CASSPTGTGPFEQFF. The sequenced CDR3 bases are TGCGCCAGCAGCCCGACCGGGACAGGGCCTTTTGAG. The gene calls are TRBV5-1 and TRBJ2-1, with 9 bases matching TRBD1. The read falls 3 residues short of the CDR3 end, and the missing part is taken from the germline J gene. The CDR3 covers 15 residues. From germline, CDR1 is SGHRS and CDR2 YFSETQ. Losses at the gene ends were 4 bases for V and 9 bases for J; bases not matched to a gene: 11.

With respect to this clone: The read ends 3 residues before the CDR3 terminus; that terminus is restored from the germline J gene. The rearrangement uses TRBV18 and TRBJ1-5; no reliable D call. With 5 bases removed from V and 2 bases from J, the gap between germline ends came to 13 bases. The germline V gene encodes CDR1 KGHSH and CDR2 LQKENI. This CDR3 contains 15 residues. CDR3 sequence: CASSDQEGRNQPQHF. Partial CDR3 DNA: TGTGCCAGCTCAGATCAGGAGGGCCGCAATCAGCCC.

CDR3 bases read: TGTGCCAGTAGTATAGCGGCGTTGGGCATAGCGGGGGAG. Amino acids: CASSIAALGIAGE. The full CDR3 protein is CASSIAALGIAGELFF. This sequence joins TRBV19 and TRBJ2-2; TRBD2 is a possible D gene (5 bases). The read falls 3 residues short of the CDR3 end, and the missing part is taken from the germline J gene. Trimming stripped 1 base from V and 8 bases from J, with 17 bases between. The CDR3 loop spans 16 amino acids. The germline V gene has CDR1 LNHDA and CDR2 SQIVND (reference sequence).

In the case of this clone: The CDR3 end is not reached by the read, which stops 3 residues before it; the germline J gene fills it in. J is TRBJ2-7 and V is TRBV5-5, with unresolved D. CDR3 length equals 15 residues. Germline loops: CDR1 SGHKS, CDR2 YYEKEE (reference sequence). Trimming removed 0 bases from V and 0 bases from J, with 10 bases in between. The DNA read from the CDR3 is TGTGCCAGCAGCTTGGTAGTCAGGAGCTCCTACGAG. Protein product: CASSLVVRSSYE. The entire CDR3 is CASSLVVRSSYEQYF.

As regards this clone: The read gets to within 3 residues of the CDR3 end, and the germline J gene fills in the rest. The chain is built from TRBV2 and TRBJ2-7; 9 positions agree with TRBD1. Looked up from germline, CDR1 is SNHLY and CDR2 is FYNNEI. After removal of 7 bases from V and 0 bases from J, the junction contained 4 bases not matched to a gene. The CDR3 extends over 14 amino acids. CDR3 residues: CASKGQGPSYEQYF. The covered CDR3 bases are TGTGCCAGCAAGGGACAGGGACCCTCCTACGAG.

Comments on this clone: The read ends 3 residues shy of where the CDR3 ends; the end is completed using the germline J gene. This sequence joins TRBV6-1 and TRBJ2-3; TRBD2 matches 9 bases. The length of the CDR3 is 15 residues. V was clipped by 0 bases and J by 4 bases; unmatched bases: 2. The V gene's germline CDR1 is MNHNS and CDR2 SASEGT. CDR3 sequence reads: CASSEASGSPDTQYF. CDR3 bases read: TGTGCCAGCAGTGAAGCTAGCGGGAGCCCAGATACG.

Remarks on this clone: The read ends 3 residues early relative to the CDR3; the germline J gene fills the gap. The genes are TRBV5-1 and TRBJ1-1; TRBD1 is a possible D gene (6 bases). Trimming stripped 6 bases from V and 0 bases from J, with 12 bases between. The V gene's germline CDR1 is SGHRS and CDR2 YFSETQ. The CDR3 totals 14 residues. CDR3 protein: CASTRTAMNTEAFF. The CDR3 DNA, read in part, is TGCGCCAGCACCCGGACAGCTATGAACACTGAA.

This clone is deemed medium-sized (0.01 to 0.1%) by its frequency. The CDR3 end is not reached by the read, which stops 3 residues before it; the germline J gene fills it in. The chain combines TRBV6-2 or TRBV6-3 with TRBJ2-5; TRBD2 aligns across 7 bases. J lost 5 bases, V lost 2 bases, and 5 bases had no gene match. CDR3 length: 14 residues. CDR1 MNHEY and CDR2 SVGEGT come from the germline V gene. This chain's CDR3 is CASSYGGGKETQYF. The sequenced CDR3 bases are TGTGCCAGCAGTTACGGGGGGGGGAAGGAGACC.

Comments on this clone: Read data end 3 residues before the CDR3 end; the end is taken from the germline J gene. This chain links TRBV19 with TRBJ1-2; 9 bases align to TRBD1. The CDR3 length is 15 residues. Germline V gene data show CDR1 as LNHDA and CDR2 as SQIVND (reference sequence). The J segment lost 5 bases and the V segment lost 7 bases, leaving 11 bases of the junction unmatched. The CDR3 bases that were read are TGTGCCAGTACCTTCGGACAGGGGCCGTCGTATGGC. This codes for CASTFGQGPSYG. In full, the CDR3 reads CASTFGQGPSYGYTF.

On this clone: The CDR3 end lies 3 residues beyond the end of the read and is filled in from the germline J gene. The chain combines TRBV5-1 with TRBJ1-1, with D unresolved. Germline V lookup: CDR1 SGHRS, CDR2 YFSETQ. The germline V and J ends were trimmed by 3 bases and 0 bases, with 9 bases remaining between them. This CDR3 is built from 14 residues. The part of the CDR3 DNA that was read is TGCGCCAGCAGCTCGCAAGGTATGAACACTGAA. Encoded protein: CASSSQGMNTE. In full, the CDR3 is CASSSQGMNTEAFF.

As regards this clone: Coverage ceases 3 residues before the CDR3 finishes, and the germline J gene fills in the end. The chain carries TRBV20-1 and TRBJ2-1, with 10 bases fitting TRBD1. Germline trimming cut 5 bases from V and 5 bases from J; bases unmatched to any gene: 9. Germline-derived CDR1 and CDR2 are DFQATT and SNEGSKA (reference sequence). This CDR3 is built from 15 residues. The CDR3 bases that were read are TGCAGTGCTGACAGGGGGCGGTTGGTAGACAATGAG. Amino acid sequence: CSADRGRLVDNE. The entire CDR3 protein is CSADRGRLVDNEQFF.

A note on this clone: Sequencing ends 3 residues short of the CDR3 end; the germline J gene provides the rest. The chain joins TRBV30 to TRBJ2-7, with D tentatively TRBD1 (6 bases). This CDR3 is 13 amino acids long. Germline-derived CDR1 and CDR2 are GTSNPN and SVGIG (reference sequence). V was shortened by 2 bases and J by 2 bases, with 10 bases between the two germline ends. The DNA read from the CDR3 is TGTGCCTGGAGTTTTCAGGGGCCCTACGAG. Translated, it gives CAWSFQGPYE. The full CDR3 is CAWSFQGPYEQYF.

Remarks on this clone: The read finishes 3 residues shy of the CDR3 end, and the germline J gene is used to complete it. The chain couples TRBV7-7 to TRBJ2-2; TRBD1 aligns across 8 bases. Trimming took 5 bases from V and 7 from J; bases not matched to a gene: 6. Germline V gene sequence: CDR1 SSHAT, CDR2 FNYEAQ (reference sequence). CDR3 length equals 14 residues. The CDR3 here is CASSLTGAGGELFF. The CDR3 DNA, read in part, is TGTGCCAGCAGCCTGACAGGGGCGGGCGGGGAG.

Concerning this clone: The read falls 3 residues short of the CDR3 end, and the missing part is taken from the germline J gene. The genes are TRBV6-1 and TRBJ2-5; 8 nucleotides line up with TRBD1. This CDR3 has 15 amino acids. Germline lookup yields CDR1 MNHNS and CDR2 SASEGT. V trimming: 4 bases; J trimming: 5 bases; junction bases outside the gene matches: 9. The CDR3 loop reads CASSVLRGQGETQYF. The sequenced part of the CDR3 DNA is TGTGCCAGCAGTGTCCTCAGGGGGCAGGGGGAGACC.

Remarks on this clone: Sequencing ends 3 residues short of the CDR3 end; the germline J gene provides the rest. The V call is TRBV7-2, the J call TRBJ2-7; D unclear. This CDR3 spans 13 amino acids. V was trimmed by 5 bases and J by 6 bases, leaving 14 bases between them. Germline V gene data show CDR1 as SGHTA and CDR2 as FQGNSA. CDR3 amino acids: CASSKEVAAEQYF. CDR3 DNA, as far as it was read: TGTGCCAGCAGCAAAGAGGTGGCGGCCGAG.

As regards this clone: The CDR3 end falls 3 residues outside the read, so it is completed with the germline J gene. V gene TRBV2 combines with J gene TRBJ2-7; 9 bases fit TRBD2. Per the germline V gene, CDR1 is SNHLY and CDR2 is FYNNEI. V dropped 10 bases and J dropped 0; count of bases not matched to a gene: 7. CDR3 length equals 14 residues. The CDR3 DNA, read in part, is TGTGCCACCCAATTGACTAGCGGCTCCTACGAG. Residues: CATQLTSGSYE. The complete CDR3 reads CATQLTSGSYEQYF.